The 14 T cell receptor beta chains below were found in one sample sequenced in a study of identical twins. TCRdb analysed the 5' RACE reads with MiXCR anew, one entry per CDR3 protein. Altogether about 520,000 distinct CDR3 sequences are present, roughly 21% being singletons, with the ten largest covering around 0.9%. The same data also contributed to another study, on T cells expressing NK-cell markers.

Sample: CD4+ T cells sorted from blood. All receptors come from a woman between 18 and 29 years old in good health.

The genes are TRBV15 and TRBJ2-7; a weak D match, TRBD2 (5 bases). Trimming stripped 0 bases from V and 2 bases from J, with 17 bases between. In germline, CDR1 is LNHNV, CDR2 YYDKDF (reference sequence). The CDR3 runs 17 residues. The CDR3 here is CATSRDLGALGAYEQYF. DNA for the CDR3: TGTGCCACCAGCAGAGATTTGGGAGCCCTGGGAGCCTACGAGCAGTACTTC.

This clonotype was seen at least ten times. V gene TRBV4-3 combines with J gene TRBJ1-6, with no clear D. The ends were cut back, 0 bases at V and 7 bases at J, with 10 bases in the middle. The CDR3 sequence is 15 residues long. Germline CDR1 and CDR2: LGHNA and YSLEER. The CDR3 spells CASSQEQDGNSPLHF. The CDR3 DNA follows: TGCGCCAGCAGCCAAGAGCAGGACGGCAATTCACCCCTCCACTTT.

This chain connects TRBV18 to TRBJ1-2; 12 nucleotides agree with TRBD1. The CDR3 has 15 amino acids. Germline trimming cut 6 bases from V and 4 bases from J; bases unmatched to any gene: 6. CDR1 is KGHSH and CDR2 is LQKENI in the germline V gene. The CDR3 coding sequence is TGTGCCAGCTCCCCTACGGGACAGGGGGCCTATGGCTACACCTTC. Protein sequence: CASSPTGQGAYGYTF.

Points on this clonotype: A much larger clone differs from this one at a single base, so this may be a read error. The chain joins TRBV5-1 to TRBJ1-2; 7 bases fit TRBD1. V lost 4 bases and J lost 3; bases outside the gene matches: 0. Germline V gene lookup returns CDR1 SGHRS and CDR2 YFSETQ. The CDR3 loop spans 12 amino acids. The CDR3 region has the DNA TGCGCCAGCAGCGGACAGGACTATGGCTACACCTTC. Its protein is CASSGQDYGYTF.

This chain links TRBV6-1 with TRBJ2-5; 11 bases agree with TRBD1. V lost 11 bases, J lost 10 bases, and 15 bases stayed unmatched. The CDR3 consists of 14 residues. Germline values: CDR1 MNHNS, CDR2 SASEGT. CDR3 DNA: TGTGCCTCTTCCCGGGACTCGGGACAGGGGGGCCAGTACTTC. It translates to CASSRDSGQGGQYF.

This chain joins TRBV20-1 and TRBJ2-5; 10 bases are shared with TRBD2. Per the germline V gene, CDR1 is DFQATT and CDR2 is SNEGSKA (reference sequence). V lost 2 bases and J lost 11; bases outside the gene matches: 8. CDR3 length: 13 residues. The CDR3 nucleotides are TGCAGTGCTAGAACTAGCGGGGCAACAAATCAGTACTTC. The encoded protein is CSARTSGATNQYF.

V is TRBV27 and J is TRBJ2-3; TRBD2 matches 8 bases. The germline gives CDR1 MNHEY, CDR2 SMNVEV (reference sequence). The CDR3 has 14 residues. V trimming: 6 bases; J trimming: 4 bases; junction bases outside the gene matches: 6. The CDR3 loop reads CASRDGGAADTQYF. CDR3 nucleotides: TGTGCCAGCAGAGACGGGGGGGCGGCAGATACGCAGTATTTT.

This clonotype was detected only a few times. The V gene is TRBV12-5, the J gene TRBJ2-1, with 8 bases that match TRBD2. This CDR3 is built from 15 residues. V lost 3 bases and J lost 5; bases outside the gene matches: 6. Germline V gene data show CDR1 as LGHNT and CDR2 as FRNRAP. The CDR3 sequence is CASGFRLAPNNEQFF. The CDR3 DNA is TGTGCTAGTGGTTTTCGACTAGCGCCGAACAATGAGCAGTTCTTC.

Only a few counts were recorded for this clonotype. The chain joins TRBV5-1 to TRBJ2-3, with 11 bases that match TRBD2. Germline-derived CDR1 and CDR2 are SGHRS and YFSETQ. The CDR3 sequence is 15 residues long. Trimming took 0 bases from V and 5 from J; bases not matched to a gene: 2. The CDR3 reads CASSLGLAGLDTQYF. The CDR3 region has the DNA TGCGCCAGCAGCTTGGGACTAGCGGGGTTAGATACGCAGTATTTT.

The chain carries TRBV27 and TRBJ1-6; 10 bases line up with TRBD1. V shed 4 bases and J 1 base; nucleotides not matched to a gene: 4. Germline CDR1 and CDR2: MNHEY and SMNVEV (reference sequence). This CDR3 spans 17 amino acids. The CDR3 nucleotides are TGTGCCAGCAGTTCTCCGGGACAGGGGTCCTATAATTCACCCCTCCACTTT. It translates to CASSSPGQGSYNSPLHF.

This chain connects TRBV4-3 to TRBJ2-7; perhaps TRBD1 as D (6 bases). This CDR3 spans 17 amino acids. Trimming cost V 1 base and J 2 bases, with 18 bases left between them. Germline V lookup: CDR1 LGHNA, CDR2 YSLEER. CDR3 DNA sequence: TGCGCCAGCAGCCAAGCCCCAGGGGTCAGACTTCCCTACGAGCAGTACTTC. Its protein product is CASSQAPGVRLPYEQYF.

This clonotype has just one count. The CDR3 loop is CASSELTLYNEQFF. CDR3 coding DNA: TGTGCCAGCAGCGAGCTCACCCTGTACAATGAGCAGTTCTTC. The chain recombines TRBV11-2 with TRBJ2-1; unclear D gene. Germline CDR1 and CDR2: SGHAT and FQNNGV. Trimming took off 5 bases at V and 4 bases at J, with 12 bases between the two ends. CDR3 length: 14 amino acids.

This clonotype was picked up a small number of times. The rearrangement joins TRBV20-1 to TRBJ2-5; D perhaps matches TRBD1 (5 bases). This CDR3 has 12 residues. Germline assignment: CDR1 DFQATT and CDR2 SNEGSKA (reference sequence). Trimming took 4 bases from V and 7 from J, leaving 13 bases between them. The CDR3 DNA sequence: TGCAGTGCTACAGACAGTGCCCTGACCCAGTACTTC. Its protein product is CSATDSALTQYF.

This clonotype appeared a few times. The chain has TRBV4-2 and TRBJ2-3; the match to TRBD2 covers 9 bases. Germline assignment: CDR1 LGHNA and CDR2 YNFKEQ. The CDR3 totals 16 residues. J was trimmed by 1 base and V by 1 base; bases with no gene match: 3. The CDR3 nucleotides read TGTGCCAGCAGCCAAGCGTCTAGCGGGGGCACAGATACGCAGTATTTT. Amino acids: CASSQASSGGTDTQYF.